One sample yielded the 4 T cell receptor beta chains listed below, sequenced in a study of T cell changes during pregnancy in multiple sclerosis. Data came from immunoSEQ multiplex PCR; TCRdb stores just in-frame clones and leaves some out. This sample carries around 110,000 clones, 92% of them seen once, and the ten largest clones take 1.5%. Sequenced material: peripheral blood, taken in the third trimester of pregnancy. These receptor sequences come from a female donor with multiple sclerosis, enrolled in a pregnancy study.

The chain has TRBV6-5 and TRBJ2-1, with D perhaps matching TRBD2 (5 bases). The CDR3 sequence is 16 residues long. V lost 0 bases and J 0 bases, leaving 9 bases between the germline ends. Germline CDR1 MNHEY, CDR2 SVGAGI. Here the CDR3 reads CASSYSSEPSYNEQFF. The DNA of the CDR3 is TGTGCCAGCAGTTACTCTAGCGAGCCCTCCTACAATGAGCAGTTCTTC.

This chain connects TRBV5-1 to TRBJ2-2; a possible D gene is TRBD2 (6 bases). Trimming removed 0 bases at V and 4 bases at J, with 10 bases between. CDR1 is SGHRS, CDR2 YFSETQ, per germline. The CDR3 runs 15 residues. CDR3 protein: CASSLELAVTGELFF. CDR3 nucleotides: TGCGCCAGCAGCTTGGAACTAGCAGTCACCGGGGAGCTGTTTTTT.

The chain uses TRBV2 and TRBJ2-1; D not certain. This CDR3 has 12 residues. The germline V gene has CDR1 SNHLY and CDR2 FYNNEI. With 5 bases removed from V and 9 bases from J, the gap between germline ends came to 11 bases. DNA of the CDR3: TGTGCCAGCAGTCCGCCTGGAGTTGAGCAGTTCTTC. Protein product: CASSPPGVEQFF.

The CDR3 loop is CASSYGGSNYGYTF. Written as DNA, the CDR3 is TGTGCCAGCAGTTACGGGGGCTCTAACTATGGCTACACCTTC. The V and J genes are TRBV6-5 and TRBJ1-2, with a weak D call TRBD1 (6 bases). V shed 2 bases and J shed 0 bases, with 7 bases lying between them. The CDR3 spans 14 residues. Germline-derived CDR1 and CDR2 are MNHEY and SVGAGI.